This T cell receptor beta chain originates from a study of cytomegalovirus exposure and HLA in healthy donors. The V gene's germline CDR1 is MDHEN and CDR2 SYDVKM. V trimming: 5 bases; J trimming: 5 bases; junction bases outside the gene matches: 12. The CDR3 loop spans 18 amino acids. It was with 60 Vbeta and 13 Jbeta primers that the PCR ran. Method: immunoSEQ multiplex PCR; TCRdb's copy keeps in-frame clones and lacks some. The sample lists about 160,000 clones; roughly 79% were seen once. Source material: PBMCs. The source is a woman aged 40 to 50 in good health and CMV-seronegative. V gene TRBV28 combines with J gene TRBJ2-7; 16 positions agree with TRBD2. The CDR3 coding sequence is TGTGCCAGCAGTGGACGGGGACTAGCGGGAGGGCCTCGGCACGAGCAGTACTTC. Residues: CASSGRGLAGGPRHEQYF.